Included here is one T cell receptor (beta chain) sequence, with context. Trimming stripped 3 bases from V and 5 bases from J, with 13 bases between. Germline V lookup: CDR1 DFQATT, CDR2 SNEGSKA (reference sequence). There are 13 residues in the CDR3. This sample is drawn from a study of control samples from healthy donors and cancer patients. Produced via immunoSEQ multiplex PCR; TCRdb's table is partial and in-frame only. Of fewer than 90,000 clones in the sample, 94% were seen once. Sample: blood. The chain joins TRBV20-1 to TRBJ1-2; TRBD1 might be the D (6 bases). The TCR originated in a woman aged 40 to 55 in good health. This CDR3 reads CSASLGGAYGYTF. The DNA for the CDR3 is TGCAGTGCTAGTCTGGGGGGCGCATATGGCTACACCTTC.